Below, 10 T cell receptor beta chains from the same sample are listed, as sequenced in a study of Tregs in tolerant kidney transplant recipients. Profiling relied on immunoSEQ multiplex PCR, and the TCRdb table lists in-frame clones only, not all of them. The data contain more than 60,000 clones, 80% to 90% of them singletons. The input for sequencing was Tregs from blood, taken before the transplant. Receptor source: a human donor who received a combined kidney and bone marrow transplant.

The V gene is TRBV5-1, the J gene TRBJ2-7, with D perhaps matching TRBD2 (6 bases). The CDR3 runs 12 residues. The V and J ends lost 2 bases and 5 bases respectively, with 8 bases between them. The germline V gene encodes CDR1 SGHRS and CDR2 YFSETQ. CDR3 in amino acids: CASSLSGDEQYF. The CDR3 region has the DNA TGCGCCAGCAGCTTATCGGGAGACGAGCAGTACTTC.

The chain has TRBV6-5 and TRBJ2-3; possibly TRBD2 for D (7 bases). This CDR3 has 13 residues. V was shortened by 8 bases and J by 6 bases, with 15 bases between the two germline ends. Per the germline V gene, CDR1 is MNHEY and CDR2 is SVGAGI. CDR3 residues: CASRGGFQDTQYF. The CDR3 DNA reads as TGTGCCAGCCGCGGGGGCTTCCAGGATACGCAGTATTTT.

The chain couples TRBV9 to TRBJ2-5; 7 nucleotides agree with TRBD2. After removal of 0 bases from V and 11 bases from J, the junction contained 10 bases not matched to a gene. The CDR3 spans 14 residues. CDR1 and CDR2 (germline): SGDLS, YYNGEE. CDR3 sequence reads: CASSVEAGLGEQYF. The DNA of the CDR3 is TGTGCCAGCAGCGTAGAAGCGGGACTGGGGGAGCAGTACTTC.

The chain combines TRBV5-1 with TRBJ2-7, with a possible D match to TRBD1 (5 bases). Trimming took 4 bases from V and 0 from J, leaving 8 bases between them. CDR3 length: 13 residues. The V gene's germline CDR1 is SGHRS and CDR2 YFSETQ. The CDR3 DNA reads as TGCGCCAGCAGCACAGGTACCTCCTACGAGCAGTACTTC. Translating it yields CASSTGTSYEQYF. Drawing the rest from reference TRBV5-1 and TRBJ2-7, the complete variable domain is KAGVTQTPRYLIKTRGQQVTLSCSPISGHRSVSWYQQTPGQGLQFLFEYFSETQRNKGNFPGRFSGRQFSNSRSEMNVSTLELGDSALYLCASSTGTSYEQYFGPGTRLTVT.

The V call is TRBV18, the J call TRBJ2-3; 7 bases fit TRBD2. There are 16 residues in the CDR3. CDR1 and CDR2 from the germline V gene are KGHSH and LQKENI. V shed 2 bases and J 0 bases; nucleotides not matched to a gene: 5. The CDR3 sequence is CASSPGTGGSTDTQYF. CDR3 coding DNA: TGTGCCAGCTCACCAGGGACGGGGGGTAGCACAGATACGCAGTATTTT.

This chain uses TRBV7-9 with TRBJ1-5; D is unresolved. The CDR3 contains 12 residues. V was cut by 6 bases and J by 4 bases, with 7 bases left in between. Germline CDR1 reads SEHNR; CDR2 reads FQNEAQ (reference sequence). CDR3 in amino acids: CASSRENQPQHF. CDR3 nucleotides: TGTGCCAGCAGTCGGGAGAATCAGCCCCAGCATTTT.

The V gene is TRBV6-5, the J gene TRBJ1-1; maybe TRBD1 (5 bases). CDR3 size: 14 residues. Trimming pared 6 bases from V and 0 bases from J, leaving 11 bases between. In germline, CDR1 is MNHEY, CDR2 SVGAGI. The CDR3 region has the DNA TGTGCCAGCAGAATGCGGGGGTTGAACACTGAAGCTTTCTTT. Its protein is CASRMRGLNTEAFF.

The chain couples TRBV28 to TRBJ2-3; D call uncertain. The ends were cut back, 6 bases at V and 2 bases at J, with 15 bases in the middle. The CDR3 contains 15 residues. The V gene's germline CDR1 is MDHEN and CDR2 SYDVKM. The CDR3: CASSNRAWDTDTQYF. In DNA form, the CDR3 reads TGTGCCAGCAGCAATAGGGCATGGGACACAGATACGCAGTATTTT. The full variable domain, with the rest looked up from reference TRBV28 and TRBJ2-3, is DVKVTQSSRYLVKRTGEKVFLECVQDMDHENMFWYRQDPGLGLRLIYFSYDVKMKEKGDIPEGYSVSREKKERFSLILESASTNQTSMYLCASSNRAWDTDTQYFGPGTRLTVL.

The chain has TRBV5-4 and TRBJ1-1, with D possibly being TRBD1 (5 bases). V shed 3 bases and J shed 7 bases, with 13 bases lying between them. Germline-derived CDR1 and CDR2 are SGHNT and YYREEE (reference sequence). The CDR3 is 13 amino acids. In DNA, the CDR3 is TGTGCCAGCAGCTCCGACAGCATAGATGAAGCTTTCTTT. This codes for CASSSDSIDEAFF.

This chain links TRBV10-2 with TRBJ2-1; weak D call: TRBD2 (6 bases). Trimming pared 7 bases from V and 0 bases from J, leaving 13 bases between. Germline V gene data show CDR1 as WSHSY and CDR2 as SAAADI. There are 15 residues in the CDR3. The CDR3, as DNA: TGCGCCAGCAAGAGGGACGGGGGCTCCTACAATGAGCAGTTCTTC. It is translated as CASKRDGGSYNEQFF.